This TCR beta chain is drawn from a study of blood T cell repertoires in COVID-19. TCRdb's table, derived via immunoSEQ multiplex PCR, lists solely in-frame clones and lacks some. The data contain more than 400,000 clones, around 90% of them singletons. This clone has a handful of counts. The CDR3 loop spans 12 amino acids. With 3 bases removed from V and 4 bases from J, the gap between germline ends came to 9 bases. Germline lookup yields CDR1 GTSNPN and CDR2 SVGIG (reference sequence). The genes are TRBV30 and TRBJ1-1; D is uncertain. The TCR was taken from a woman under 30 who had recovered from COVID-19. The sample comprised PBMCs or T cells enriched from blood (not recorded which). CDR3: CAWSSSLTEAFF. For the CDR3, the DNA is TGTGCCTGGAGCTCCAGTCTCACTGAAGCTTTCTTT.